The 29 T cell receptor beta chains below come from one sample, sequenced in a study of blood T cells in healthy people across ages. Together with a sample-barcoded 5' primer, a J-beta primer mix was included in a second PCR lasting about 6 to 12 cycles. TCRdb analysed the 5' RACE reads with MiXCR anew, one entry per CDR3 protein. The sample holds roughly 1.7 million distinct CDR3 sequences, about 31% seen once. The sequenced sample was blood. These receptors were obtained from a woman in her 30s in good health.

The sample holds many counts of this clonotype. The chain has TRBV7-2 and TRBJ2-1, with unresolved D. Germline V CDR1 and CDR2: SGHTA, FQGNSA. This CDR3 comprises 14 residues. Trimming took off 5 bases at V and 4 bases at J, with 12 bases between the two ends. The CDR3 loop is CASSPDFTYNEQFF. The CDR3 DNA reads TGTGCCAGCAGCCCCGACTTCACTTACAATGAGCAGTTCTTC.

The V call is TRBV19, the J call TRBJ2-1; a weak D match, TRBD1 (5 bases). Trimming took off 2 bases at V and 5 bases at J, with 13 bases between the two ends. Per germline, CDR1 LNHDA and CDR2 SQIVND (reference sequence). The CDR3 is 15 amino acids. The CDR3 here is CASSILGGANNEQFF. CDR3 bases: TGTGCCAGTAGTATATTGGGTGGGGCCAACAATGAGCAGTTCTTC.

The sample holds a few counts of this clonotype. CDR3 amino acids: CASSLLLGGESSYEQYF. CDR3 in DNA: TGTGCCAGCAGCCTGTTATTAGGAGGGGAATCCTCCTACGAGCAGTACTTC. V gene TRBV14 combines with J gene TRBJ2-7, with a weak D call TRBD2 (6 bases). Germline assignment: CDR1 SGHDN and CDR2 FVKESK. CDR3 size: 17 residues. The germline V and J ends were trimmed by 4 bases and 0 bases, with 19 bases remaining between them. The variable domain in full, completed from reference TRBV14 and TRBJ2-7, reads EAGVTQFPSHSVIEKGQTVTLRCDPISGHDNLYWYRRVMGKEIKFLLHFVKESKQDESGMPNNRFLAERTGGTYSTLKVQPAELEDSGVYFCASSLLLGGESSYEQYFGPGTRLTVT.

The chain employs TRBV29-1 and TRBJ2-3, with D perhaps matching TRBD1 (6 bases). Trimming left V 5 bases short and J 3 bases short, with 15 bases between. CDR1 and CDR2 (germline): SQVTM, ANQGSEA. This CDR3 region has 14 residues. The CDR3 protein is CSVNSIQGTDTQYF. The CDR3 DNA is TGCAGCGTTAACTCCATACAGGGTACAGATACGCAGTATTTT.

The chain employs TRBV6-2 or TRBV6-3 and TRBJ2-1; 7 bases are a match to TRBD2. CDR3 length: 15 residues. Germline CDR1 and CDR2: MNHEY and SVGEGT. V lost 6 bases to trimming and J lost 1 base; unmatched junction nucleotides: 6. For the CDR3, the DNA is TGTGCCAGCAGAACGGGGGGAGGGTCCTACAATGAGCAGTTCTTC. This sequence encodes CASRTGGGSYNEQFF.

J is TRBJ2-7 and V is TRBV6-2 or TRBV6-3; D tentatively fits TRBD1 or TRBD2 (5 bases each). V was cut by 6 bases and J by 4 bases, with 16 bases left in between. CDR3 length equals 14 residues. Germline CDR1 and CDR2: MNHEY and SVGEGT. The CDR3 region has the DNA TGTGCCAGCAGGACGGGGCAGGGTTGGTACGAGCAGTACTTC. It yields the protein CASRTGQGWYEQYF.

V is TRBV12-3 or TRBV12-4 and J is TRBJ1-2, with 8 bases identical to TRBD1. Trimming at V came to 3 bases and at J to 4 bases, leaving 4 bases not matched to a gene. The CDR3 is made up of 14 amino acids. The CDR3 nucleotides read TGTGCCAGCAGTTTCAGGGGGCCTCCCTATGGCTACACCTTC. It is translated as CASSFRGPPYGYTF.

The V call is TRBV6-5, the J call TRBJ2-1, with a tentative D call TRBD1 (6 bases). V was shortened by 5 bases and J by 2 bases, with 10 bases between the two germline ends. The CDR3 covers 14 residues. The V gene's germline CDR1 is MNHEY and CDR2 SVGAGI. CDR3 bases: TGTGCCAGCAGTCACAGGGACACCTACAATGAGCAGTTCTTC. It is translated as CASSHRDTYNEQFF.

This clonotype was seen a few times. V usage is TRBV7-9 and J usage is TRBJ1-1, with a weak D call TRBD1 (5 bases). This CDR3 has 13 residues. Germline lookup yields CDR1 SEHNR and CDR2 FQNEAQ (reference sequence). V dropped 3 bases and J dropped 8 bases, with 13 bases sitting between them. The DNA for the CDR3 is TGTGCCAGCAGCTTTAACAGGCACCAAGAAGCTTTCTTT. Translated: CASSFNRHQEAFF. The whole variable domain, remainder taken from reference TRBV7-9 and TRBJ1-1, is DTGVSQNPRHKITKRGQNVTFRCDPISEHNRLYWYRQTLGQGPEFLTYFQNEAQLEKSRLLSDRFSAERPKGSFSTLEIQRTEQGDSAMYLCASSFNRHQEAFFGQGTRLTVV.

The table lists this clonotype with many counts. CDR3 sequence: CASSRGGVKEYNYGYTF. The CDR3 DNA follows: TGCGCCAGCAGTAGGGGGGGAGTTAAGGAGTACAACTATGGCTACACCTTC. The rearrangement links TRBV10-2 to TRBJ1-2, with D possibly being TRBD1 (6 bases). The V end was cut by 5 bases, the J end by 2 bases, with 21 bases between. The CDR3 sequence is 17 residues long. Germline assignment: CDR1 WSHSY and CDR2 SAAADI.

This chain uses TRBV10-1 with TRBJ2-3; perhaps TRBD1 as D (5 bases). The CDR3 spans 16 residues. Trimming pared 0 bases from V and 4 bases from J, leaving 14 bases between. Germline CDR1 WNHNN, CDR2 SYGVQD (reference sequence). The CDR3 reads CASSESLGAGADTQYF. DNA for the CDR3: TGCGCCAGCAGTGAGTCGTTAGGGGCAGGAGCAGATACGCAGTATTTT.

This clonotype was observed a handful of times. The V and J genes are TRBV3-1 and TRBJ2-7, with no clear D. From germline, CDR1 is LGHDT and CDR2 YNNKEL (reference sequence). Trimming cost V 4 bases and J 1 base, with 8 bases left between them. The CDR3 is 13 residues long. CDR3 bases: TGTGCCAGCAGCCGTCAGGCGTCCTACGAGCAGTACTTC. Translated: CASSRQASYEQYF.

This clonotype appeared a single time. This chain connects TRBV14 to TRBJ2-3; D ambiguous. The CDR3 consists of 16 residues. The V and J ends lost 4 bases and 4 bases respectively, with 18 bases between them. CDR1 and CDR2 (germline): SGHDN, FVKESK. CDR3 coding DNA: TGTGCCAGCAGCCTGGGTCGTACCTCTGGGGCAGATACGCAGTATTTT. Protein sequence: CASSLGRTSGADTQYF.

This clonotype has only a few counts. The rearrangement links TRBV5-1 to TRBJ1-5; D is undetermined. V lost 1 base and J lost 2, with 10 bases in between. Germline CDR1 SGHRS, CDR2 YFSETQ. The CDR3 spans 15 residues. This CDR3 is CASSLRRRGNQPQHF. CDR3 bases: TGCGCCAGCAGCTTGCGACGGCGGGGCAATCAGCCCCAGCATTTT. Full variable domain (missing parts from reference TRBV5-1 and TRBJ1-5): KAGVTQTPRYLIKTRGQQVTLSCSPISGHRSVSWYQQTPGQGLQFLFEYFSETQRNKGNFPGRFSGRQFSNSRSEMNVSTLELGDSALYLCASSLRRRGNQPQHFGDGTRLSIL.

CDR3 protein: CASSSDRISGANVLTF. Written as DNA, the CDR3 is TGTGCCAGCAGTTCCGACAGGATCTCTGGGGCCAACGTCCTGACTTTC. The J gene is TRBJ2-6, the V gene TRBV12-3 or TRBV12-4, with D possibly being TRBD1 (6 bases). The CDR3 is 16 amino acids. V was clipped by 4 bases and J by 0 bases, with 10 bases between them.

This clonotype was counted a few times. The gene calls are TRBV6-2 or TRBV6-3 and TRBJ2-1, with 7 bases fitting TRBD1. The trim removed 4 bases at V and 4 bases at J, leaving 13 bases unmatched. Germline-derived CDR1 and CDR2 are MNHEY and SVGEGT. This CDR3 has 17 residues. The CDR3 sequence: CASSFDTAWGQYNEQFF. The CDR3 coding sequence is TGTGCCAGCAGTTTCGACACGGCATGGGGACAGTACAATGAGCAGTTCTTC.

The chain employs TRBV20-1 and TRBJ2-1, with 7 bases that match TRBD2. From germline, CDR1 is DFQATT and CDR2 SNEGSKA (reference sequence). V gave up 7 bases and J gave up 7 bases; unmatched junction bases: 10. This CDR3 contains 13 residues. CDR3 loop: CSVCGRRKNEQFF. The CDR3 nucleotides read TGCAGTGTATGCGGGAGACGTAAGAATGAGCAGTTCTTC.

This clonotype was recorded at least ten times. This chain uses TRBV3-1 with TRBJ2-2; 14 bases are a match to TRBD2. This CDR3 comprises 15 residues. Per germline, CDR1 LGHDT and CDR2 YNNKEL (reference sequence). Germline trimming cut 4 bases from V and 6 bases from J; bases unmatched to any gene: 1. CDR3 in amino acids: CASSPGLAGAGELFF. The CDR3 DNA sequence: TGTGCCAGCAGCCCGGGACTAGCGGGAGCCGGGGAGCTGTTTTTT.

In regard to this clonotype: The junction differs from germline at one of its ends, possibly a read error. The chain has TRBV6-2 or TRBV6-3 and TRBJ2-7; TRBD2 might be the D (5 bases). Germline loops: CDR1 MNHEY, CDR2 SVGEGT. This CDR3 region has 16 residues. The CDR3 here is CASSSIRGRSSYERYF. The CDR3 DNA follows: TGTGCCAGCAGTTCCATAAGAGGGCGAAGCTCCTACGAGCGGTACTTC.

The table lists this clonotype with a few counts. The chain carries TRBV24-1 and TRBJ2-3, with D perhaps matching TRBD2 (6 bases). Germline V CDR1 and CDR2: KGHDR, SFDVKD. The CDR3 consists of 16 residues. V lost 4 bases, J lost 0 bases, and 13 bases lay in between. The DNA for the CDR3 is TGTGCCACCAGTGAGGGGGACGGGACTAGCACAGATACGCAGTATTTT. It specifies CATSEGDGTSTDTQYF.

The chain combines TRBV20-1 with TRBJ2-6, with D tentatively TRBD1 or TRBD2 (5 bases each). This CDR3 is 16 amino acids long. CDR1 is DFQATT, CDR2 SNEGSKA, per germline (reference sequence). V was cut by 7 bases and J by 0 bases, with 16 bases left in between. The CDR3 nucleotides read TGCAGTGTTGGGGGTGGGGCCCTCTCTGGGGCCAACGTCCTGACTTTC. This translates into CSVGGGALSGANVLTF.

This clonotype was seen only a few times. The rearrangement joins TRBV25-1 to TRBJ2-5; no clear D gene. Trimming removed 2 bases from V and 5 bases from J, with 12 bases in between. CDR1 MGHDK and CDR2 SYGVNS come from the germline V gene. The CDR3 is 14 residues long. In DNA, the CDR3 is TGTGCCAGCAGTGAACCGTATGGGGTGGAGACCCAGTACTTC. Encoded protein: CASSEPYGVETQYF.

This clonotype occurred a few times. The gene calls are TRBV5-1 and TRBJ1-5, with a possible D match to TRBD1 (5 bases). The CDR3 has 17 residues. Germline lookup yields CDR1 SGHRS and CDR2 YFSETQ. V lost 0 bases and J lost 0, with 13 bases in between. CDR3 region: CASSLEGAAVSNQPQHF. CDR3 sequence (DNA): TGCGCCAGCAGCTTGGAAGGGGCGGCGGTTAGCAATCAGCCCCAGCATTTT.

The V call is TRBV6-1, the J call TRBJ2-5, with D maybe TRBD1 (5 bases). Trimming took off 7 bases at V and 7 bases at J, with 13 bases between the two ends. In germline, CDR1 is MNHNS, CDR2 SASEGT. This CDR3 spans 12 amino acids. CDR3: CASIQDYGTQYF. DNA of the CDR3: TGTGCCAGCATACAGGATTACGGGACCCAGTACTTC.

This clonotype was seen ten or more times. The rearrangement joins TRBV5-1 to TRBJ2-3; TRBD2 aligns across 13 bases. The CDR3 contains 19 residues. Germline V gene data show CDR1 as SGHRS and CDR2 as YFSETQ. With 0 bases clipped from V and 1 base from J, the junction kept 8 bases outside the gene matches. The CDR3 here is CASSLASLGLAGGTDTQYF. The CDR3 coding sequence is TGCGCCAGCAGCTTGGCCTCCCTCGGACTAGCGGGAGGCACAGATACGCAGTATTTT.

The sample holds a few counts of this clonotype. The chain uses TRBV7-9 and TRBJ1-2; a possible D gene is TRBD1 (5 bases). Per the germline V gene, CDR1 is SEHNR and CDR2 is FQNEAQ (reference sequence). V was cut by 0 bases and J by 3 bases, with 11 bases left in between. This CDR3 is built from 15 residues. DNA of the CDR3: TGTGCCAGCAGCTTAGCCAGGGAAACTGACTATGGCTACACCTTC. Protein: CASSLARETDYGYTF.

This clonotype was recorded a few times. The V and J genes are TRBV5-1 and TRBJ2-5; D remains unclear. CDR3 length: 14 residues. Germline V gene sequence: CDR1 SGHRS, CDR2 YFSETQ. V lost 2 bases and J 3 bases, leaving 11 bases between the germline ends. The DNA of the CDR3 is TGCGCCAGCAGCTTTAATGGACCTAAAGAGACCCAGTACTTC. This sequence encodes CASSFNGPKETQYF.

This clonotype was picked up a small number of times. The rearrangement joins TRBV4-1 to TRBJ2-1, with 14 nucleotides matching TRBD2. J lost 8 bases, V lost 1 base, and 7 bases had no gene match. The CDR3 contains 17 residues. Germline-derived CDR1 and CDR2 are MGHRA and YSYEKL. CDR3 DNA: TGCGCCAGCAGCCAAGGACTAGCGGGAGGGTTTACGGATGAGCAGTTCTTC. Amino acids: CASSQGLAGGFTDEQFF.

This chain uses TRBV30 with TRBJ1-2; D is ambiguous. The CDR3 loop spans 13 amino acids. Germline CDR1 reads GTSNPN; CDR2 reads SVGIG (reference sequence). Trimming pared 3 bases from V and 3 bases from J, leaving 11 bases between. The CDR3 DNA follows: TGTGCCTGGAGGTCAGACGGTGACTATGGCTACACCTTC. This codes for CAWRSDGDYGYTF.